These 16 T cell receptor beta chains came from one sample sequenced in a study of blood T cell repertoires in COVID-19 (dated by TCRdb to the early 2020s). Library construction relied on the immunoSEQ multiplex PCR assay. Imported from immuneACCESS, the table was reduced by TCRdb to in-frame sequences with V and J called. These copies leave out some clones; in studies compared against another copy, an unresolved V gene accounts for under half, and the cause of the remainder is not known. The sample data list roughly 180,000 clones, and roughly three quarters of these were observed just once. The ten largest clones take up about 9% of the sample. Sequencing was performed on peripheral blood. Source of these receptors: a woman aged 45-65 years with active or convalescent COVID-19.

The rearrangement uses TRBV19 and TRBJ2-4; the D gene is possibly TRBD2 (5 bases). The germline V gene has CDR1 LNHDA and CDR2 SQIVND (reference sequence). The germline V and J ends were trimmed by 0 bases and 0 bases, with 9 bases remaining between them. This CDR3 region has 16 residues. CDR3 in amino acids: CASSIESSLAKNIQYF. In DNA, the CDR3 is TGTGCCAGTAGTATAGAATCTAGCTTAGCCAAAAACATTCAGTACTTC.

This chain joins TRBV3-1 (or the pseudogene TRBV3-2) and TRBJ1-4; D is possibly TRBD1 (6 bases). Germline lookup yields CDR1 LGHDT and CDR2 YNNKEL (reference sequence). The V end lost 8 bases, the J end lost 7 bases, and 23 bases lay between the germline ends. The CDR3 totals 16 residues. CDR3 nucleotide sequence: TGTGCCAGCGTCCGATGGGGTACAGGGCAGAGTGAAAAACTGTTTTTT. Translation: CASVRWGTGQSEKLFF.

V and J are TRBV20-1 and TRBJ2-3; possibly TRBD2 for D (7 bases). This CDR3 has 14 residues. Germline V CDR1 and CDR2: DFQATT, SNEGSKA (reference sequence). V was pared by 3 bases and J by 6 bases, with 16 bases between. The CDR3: CSASTRGRGDTQYF. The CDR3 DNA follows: TGCAGTGCTAGTACTCGGGGGAGGGGGGATACGCAGTATTTT.

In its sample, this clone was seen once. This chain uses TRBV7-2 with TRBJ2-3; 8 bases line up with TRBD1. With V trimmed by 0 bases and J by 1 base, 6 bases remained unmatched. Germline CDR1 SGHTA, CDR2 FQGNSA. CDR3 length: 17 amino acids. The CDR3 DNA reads TGTGCCAGCAGCTTAGCGGGCAGGGGGCAGGGCACAGATACGCAGTATTTT. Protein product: CASSLAGRGQGTDTQYF.

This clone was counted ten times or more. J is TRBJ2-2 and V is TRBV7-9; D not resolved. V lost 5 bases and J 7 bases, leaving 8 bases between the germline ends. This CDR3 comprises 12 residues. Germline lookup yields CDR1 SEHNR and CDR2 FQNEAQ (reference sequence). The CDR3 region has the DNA TGTGCCAGCAGCCCCCCCGGCGGGGAGCTGTTTTTT. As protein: CASSPPGGELFF.

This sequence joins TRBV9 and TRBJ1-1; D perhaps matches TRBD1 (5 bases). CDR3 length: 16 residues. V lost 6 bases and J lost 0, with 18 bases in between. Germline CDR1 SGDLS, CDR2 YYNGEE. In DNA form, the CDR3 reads TGTGCCAGCACCGCCGGGGGGGAACCGATGAACACTGAAGCTTTCTTT. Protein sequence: CASTAGGEPMNTEAFF.

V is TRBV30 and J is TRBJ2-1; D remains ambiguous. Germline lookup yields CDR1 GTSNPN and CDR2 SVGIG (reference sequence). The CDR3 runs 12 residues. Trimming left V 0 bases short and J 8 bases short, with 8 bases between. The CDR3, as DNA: TGTGCCTGGAGTGTACCCCCGGATGAGCAGTTCTTC. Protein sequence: CAWSVPPDEQFF.

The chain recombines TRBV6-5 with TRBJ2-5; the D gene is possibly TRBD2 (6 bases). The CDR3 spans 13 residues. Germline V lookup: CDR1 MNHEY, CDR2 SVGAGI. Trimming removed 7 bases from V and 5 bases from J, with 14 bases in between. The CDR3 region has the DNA TGTGCCAGCATGGCCAGCGGGCGGGAGACCCAGTACTTC. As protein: CASMASGRETQYF.

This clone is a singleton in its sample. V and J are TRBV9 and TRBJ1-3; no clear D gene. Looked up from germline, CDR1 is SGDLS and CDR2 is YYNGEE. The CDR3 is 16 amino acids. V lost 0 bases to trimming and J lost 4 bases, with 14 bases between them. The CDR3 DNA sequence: TGTGCCAGCAGCGTAGGTCCGCAGGAGGTAGGAAACACCATATATTTT. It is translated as CASSVGPQEVGNTIYF. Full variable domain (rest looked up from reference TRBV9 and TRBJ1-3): DSGVTQTPKHLITATGQRVTLRCSPRSGDLSVYWYQQSLDQGLQFLIQYYNGEERAKGNILERFSAQQFPDLHSELNLSSLELGDSALYFCASSVGPQEVGNTIYFGEGSWLTVV.

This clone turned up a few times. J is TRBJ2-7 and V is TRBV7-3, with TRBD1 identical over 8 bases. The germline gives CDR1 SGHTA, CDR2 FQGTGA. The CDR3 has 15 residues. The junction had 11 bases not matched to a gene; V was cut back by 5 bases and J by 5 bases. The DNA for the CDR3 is TGTGCCAGCAGCCGAACGGGACAGGATTGGGACGAGCAGTACTTC. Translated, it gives CASSRTGQDWDEQYF.

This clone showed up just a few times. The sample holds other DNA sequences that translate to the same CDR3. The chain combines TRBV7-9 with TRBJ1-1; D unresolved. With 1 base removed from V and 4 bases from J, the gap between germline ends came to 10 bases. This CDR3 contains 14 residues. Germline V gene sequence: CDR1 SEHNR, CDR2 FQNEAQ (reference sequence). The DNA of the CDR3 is TGTGCCAGCAGCTTAGATCGGGGATCCACTGAAGCTTTCTTT. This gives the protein CASSLDRGSTEAFF. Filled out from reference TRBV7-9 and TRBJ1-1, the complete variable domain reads DTGVSQNPRHKITKRGQNVTFRCDPISEHNRLYWYRQTLGQGPEFLTYFQNEAQLEKSRLLSDRFSAERPKGSFSTLEIQRTEQGDSAMYLCASSLDRGSTEAFFGQGTRLTVV.

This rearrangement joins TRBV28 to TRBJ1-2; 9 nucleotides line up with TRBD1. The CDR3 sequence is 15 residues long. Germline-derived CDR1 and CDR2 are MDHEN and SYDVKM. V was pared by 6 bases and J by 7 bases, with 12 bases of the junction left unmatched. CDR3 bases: TGTGCCAGCAGCTACCAGGGACAGGGTCTTGGTGGCTACACCTTC. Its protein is CASSYQGQGLGGYTF.

In DNA, the CDR3 is TGTGCCATCAGCCCAAGGGGACAGAGCTATGGCTACACCTTC. Translation gives CAISPRGQSYGYTF. The chain carries TRBV10-3 and TRBJ1-2, with 7 bases fitting TRBD1. Germline values: CDR1 ENHRY, CDR2 SYGVKD. The CDR3 spans 14 residues. V shed 6 bases, J shed 4 bases, and the junction held 8 bases outside the gene matches.

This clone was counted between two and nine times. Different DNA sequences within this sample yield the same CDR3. The CDR3 nucleotides read TGTGCCAGCAGTGAAGGTCCAGGGGCCAACTATGGCTACACCTTC. Translating gives CASSEGPGANYGYTF. The V and J genes are TRBV2 and TRBJ1-2, with a possible D match to TRBD1 (6 bases). The germline gives CDR1 SNHLY, CDR2 FYNNEI. V lost 1 base and J lost 2, with 11 bases in between. The CDR3 has 15 residues.

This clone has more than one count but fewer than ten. This chain's CDR3 is CASSWGLGRFGELFF. CDR3 nucleotide sequence: TGTGCCAGCAGTTGGGGACTAGGAAGATTCGGGGAGCTGTTTTTT. The chain couples TRBV27 to TRBJ2-2; 8 nucleotides align to TRBD2. The trim removed 4 bases at V and 7 bases at J, leaving 8 bases unmatched. CDR3 size: 15 residues. Germline CDR1 is MNHEY and CDR2 is SMNVEV (reference sequence).

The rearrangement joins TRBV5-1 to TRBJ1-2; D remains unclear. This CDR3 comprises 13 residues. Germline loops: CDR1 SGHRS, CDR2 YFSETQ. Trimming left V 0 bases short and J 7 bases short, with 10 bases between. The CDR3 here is CASSLESSGGYTF. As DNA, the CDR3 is TGCGCCAGCAGCTTGGAGTCGAGCGGTGGCTACACCTTC.